Listed below are T cell receptor beta chains from one sample, sequenced in a study of read filtering for tumor transcriptome and immune sequencing. TCRdb fed the reads into MiXCR, producing one record per CDR3 protein. This table holds 40,000 or so distinct CDR3 sequences, 12% found once. Sequenced: a population of CD138-negative cells sorted from bone marrow. The receptors were gathered from a donor at least 40 years old with multiple myeloma. CDR3s include the opening cysteine and the closing phenylalanine or tryptophan. The order of the fields is V gene, D gene, clone size, J gene, CDR3 DNA, CDR3 protein. The D gene is left open where the match is weak. Clone size is given as once, few, many, or a class for an expanded clone.

>TRBV19|.|many|TRBJ2-5
TGTGCCAGTAGTATGCGGCCGACGAGAGAAGAGACCCAGTACTTC
CASSMRPTREETQYF
>TRBV7-3|.|many|TRBJ2-2
TGTGCCAGCAGCTTAAGGGGTAGCGCCACAACCGGGGAGCTGTTTTTT
CASSLRGSATTGELFF
>TRBV29-1|.|few|TRBJ2-4
TGCAGCGTTGGAGGTGGACATCTACTAGCCAAAAACATTCGGTACTTC
CSVGGGHLLAKNIRYF
>TRBV7-9|.|many|TRBJ2-5
TGTGCCAGCCGCATGGGGGCAGGAGGAACCCAGTACTTC
CASRMGAGGTQYF
>TRBV7-2|.|many|TRBJ2-2
TGTGCCAGTCGAGGGACAAGCACCGGGGAGCTGTTTTTT
CASRGTSTGELFF
>TRBV4-2|.|few|TRBJ1-1
TGTGCCAGCAGGGAGGGGATGAACACTGAAGCTTTCTTT
CASREGMNTEAFF
>TRBV27|.|medium-sized|TRBJ2-1
TGTGCCAGCAGTTTAGGAACGAGCTCCTACAATGAGCAGTTCTTC
CASSLGTSSYNEQFF
>TRBV6-1|.|many|TRBJ2-4
TGTGCCAGCAGTGCACCTCCGGGCAACATTCAGTACTTC
CASSAPPGNIQYF
>TRBV27|.|many|TRBJ1-5
TGTGCCAGCAGTTTCGAGGGTAAGGGCAATCAGCCCCAGCATTTT
CASSFEGKGNQPQHF
>TRBV5-1|.|many|TRBJ1-1
TGCGCCAGCAGCTTGACAGGCGGCCTTGAAGCTTTCTTT
CASSLTGGLEAFF